The 21 T cell receptor beta chains below come from one sample, sequenced in a study of long-term antiretroviral therapy in people with HIV. Run at survey level, the immunoSEQ assay was version v3.0. TCRdb's copy holds only in-frame clones and misses some; the assay was immunoSEQ multiplex PCR. The sample holds around 19,000 clones, just over 90% seen once. The material was unsorted PBMCs, obtained approximately 4.4 years before starting antiretroviral therapy. All receptors come from a woman in her thirties with HIV.

The chain employs TRBV7-8 and TRBJ1-5; 7 bases are shared with TRBD1. CDR3 length: 16 amino acids. V dropped 3 bases and J dropped 0; count of bases not matched to a gene: 5. Germline values: CDR1 SGHVS, CDR2 FQNEAQ. The CDR3 sequence: CASSFQTGVSNQPQHF. CDR3 coding DNA: TGTGCCAGCAGCTTTCAAACAGGGGTTAGCAATCAGCCCCAGCATTTT.

The V call is TRBV6-5, the J call TRBJ1-3; D is ambiguous. The CDR3 sequence is 16 residues long. Looked up from germline, CDR1 is MNHEY and CDR2 is SVGAGI. Trimming cost V 2 bases and J 0 bases, with 11 bases left between them. The CDR3 spells CASSYRVGDSGNTIYF. The CDR3, as DNA: TGTGCCAGCAGTTACCGGGTTGGCGACTCTGGAAACACCATATATTTT.

This clone showed up just once. The V and J genes are TRBV6-4 and TRBJ2-2; 7 nucleotides align to TRBD1. Germline V gene data show CDR1 as MRHNA and CDR2 as SNTAGT. The CDR3 has 15 residues. The V gene end was trimmed by 6 bases and the J gene end by 7 bases; junction bases not matched to a gene: 11. The CDR3 loop reads CASSAEGGAGGELFF. The CDR3 DNA reads as TGTGCCAGCAGCGCCGAAGGGGGCGCGGGCGGGGAGCTGTTTTTT.

The rearrangement uses TRBV7-3 and TRBJ2-1; 8 bases agree with TRBD2. The CDR3 runs to 16 residues. Trimming cost V 4 bases and J 2 bases; bases outside gene matches: 7. Germline values: CDR1 SGHTA, CDR2 FQGTGA. DNA for the CDR3: TGTGCCAGCAGCTGGGGACTAGGGAAGACCTACAATGAGCAGTTCTTC. It yields the protein CASSWGLGKTYNEQFF.

This rearrangement joins TRBV5-1 to TRBJ2-7; TRBD2 aligns across 10 bases. Germline CDR1 SGHRS, CDR2 YFSETQ. J gave up 7 bases and V 4 bases, and 11 bases lay outside the gene matches. The CDR3 is 15 amino acids. The CDR3 nucleotides read TGCGCCAGCAGCAGCACCAGCGGGGGGGCCAGGGAGCAGTACTTC. Translation: CASSSTSGGAREQYF.

This chain connects TRBV2 to TRBJ1-2, with TRBD1 identical over 10 bases. The CDR3 sequence is 15 residues long. Germline CDR1 is SNHLY and CDR2 is FYNNEI. After removal of 2 bases from V and 10 bases from J, the junction contained 10 bases not matched to a gene. In nucleotides, the CDR3 is TGTGCCAGCAGTGAATTTGGACAGGGGGTGGTTGACTACACCTTC. This codes for CASSEFGQGVVDYTF.

CDR3 bases: TGTGCCAGCAGTGAATACAAAGATAATTCACCCCTCCACTTT. It encodes CASSEYKDNSPLHF. The chain has TRBV25-1 and TRBJ1-6; D ambiguous. The CDR3 is 14 residues long. Germline CDR1 is MGHDK and CDR2 is SYGVNS. Trimming pared 0 bases from V and 5 bases from J, leaving 5 bases between.

For the CDR3, the DNA is TGTGCCAGCAGTTCCGACAGGGACCCCTACGAGCAGTACTTC. It is translated as CASSSDRDPYEQYF. The chain employs TRBV6-6 and TRBJ2-7, with 7 nucleotides matching TRBD1. The CDR3 runs 14 residues. J lost 2 bases, V lost 4 bases, and 5 bases had no gene match. Per germline, CDR1 MNHNY and CDR2 SVGAGI (reference sequence).

The chain combines TRBV5-4 with TRBJ1-1; D is undetermined. The CDR3 contains 15 residues. The V gene's germline CDR1 is SGHNT and CDR2 YYREEE (reference sequence). V lost 1 base to trimming and J lost 1 base, with 11 bases between them. The CDR3 nucleotides read TGTGCCAGCAGCTTGTTCGCGGGGTCGAACACTGAAGCTTTCTTT. It codes for CASSLFAGSNTEAFF.

In its sample, this clone was seen once. This rearrangement joins TRBV27 to TRBJ1-2; 11 nucleotides match TRBD1. Germline V gives CDR1 MNHEY, CDR2 SMNVEV (reference sequence). This CDR3 comprises 14 residues. Trimming at V came to 6 bases and at J to 4 bases, leaving 4 bases not matched to a gene. The CDR3 loop is CASSRDRGGYGYTF. In DNA form, the CDR3 reads TGTGCCAGCAGCCGGGACAGGGGGGGCTATGGCTACACCTTC.

The J gene is TRBJ1-1, the V gene TRBV5-6; D is ambiguous. The V gene's germline CDR1 is SGHDT and CDR2 YYEEEE. V was pared by 1 base and J by 1 base, with 5 bases between. The CDR3 is made up of 13 amino acids. The CDR3 bases are TGTGCCAGCAGCTTGCGGCCGAACACTGAAGCTTTCTTT. Protein product: CASSLRPNTEAFF. The entire variable domain, with the rest obtained from reference TRBV5-6 and TRBJ1-1, is as follows: DAGVTQSPTHLIKTRGQQVTLRCSPKSGHDTVSWYQQALGQGPQFIFQYYEEEERQRGNFPDRFSGHQFPNYSSELNVNALLLGDSALYLCASSLRPNTEAFFGQGTRLTVV.

The V call is TRBV7-9, the J call TRBJ1-1; no definite D call. The germline V gene encodes CDR1 SEHNR and CDR2 FQNEAQ (reference sequence). The CDR3 loop spans 13 amino acids. V was clipped by 2 bases and J by 1 base, with 5 bases between them. CDR3 sequence: CASSLFENTEAFF. DNA of the CDR3: TGTGCCAGCAGCTTATTTGAGAACACTGAAGCTTTCTTT.

This chain uses TRBV5-1 with TRBJ2-5, with D possibly called TRBD1 or TRBD2 (5 bases each). V dropped 0 bases and J dropped 1 base, with 10 bases sitting between them. The CDR3 is 15 amino acids. Germline V CDR1 and CDR2: SGHRS, YFSETQ. The CDR3 loop is CASSLGVGTQETQYF. The CDR3 DNA reads TGCGCCAGCAGCTTGGGAGTGGGGACCCAAGAGACCCAGTACTTC.

The chain employs TRBV15 and TRBJ1-2; D not resolved. This CDR3 has 13 residues. Per the germline V gene, CDR1 is LNHNV and CDR2 is YYDKDF (reference sequence). V lost 1 base and J lost 4, with 7 bases in between. This CDR3 reads CATSRVPAYGYTF. CDR3 DNA sequence: TGTGCCACCAGCAGAGTCCCAGCCTATGGCTACACCTTC.

This sequence joins TRBV19 and TRBJ1-5; tentatively, D is TRBD1 (5 bases). This CDR3 spans 14 amino acids. Trimming shortened V by 7 bases and J by 3 bases, and 13 bases separated the two germline ends. CDR1 is LNHDA and CDR2 is SQIVND in the germline V gene (reference sequence). CDR3 nucleotides: TGTGCCAGTACCTCATGGGGGACCAATCAGCCCCAGCATTTT. Protein sequence: CASTSWGTNQPQHF.

The chain employs TRBV6-5 and TRBJ1-6; the match to TRBD1 covers 8 bases. The junction had 2 bases not matched to a gene; V was cut back by 4 bases and J by 6 bases. Germline V gives CDR1 MNHEY, CDR2 SVGAGI. The CDR3 spans 14 residues. The CDR3 DNA reads TGTGCCAGCAGTTCAGGGGGCGGTAATTCACCCCTCCACTTT. This translates into CASSSGGGNSPLHF.

This chain joins TRBV5-4 and TRBJ2-7; TRBD1 matches 7 bases. The germline V gene encodes CDR1 SGHNT and CDR2 YYREEE (reference sequence). J lost 2 bases, V lost 2 bases, and 4 bases had no gene match. This CDR3 has 14 amino acids. The CDR3: CASSFRDRPYEQYF. CDR3 coding DNA: TGTGCCAGCAGCTTTCGGGACAGACCCTACGAGCAGTACTTC.

The rearrangement joins TRBV2 to TRBJ2-7; TRBD1 agrees at 8 bases. Germline V gene lookup returns CDR1 SNHLY and CDR2 FYNNEI. V dropped 8 bases and J dropped 2; count of bases not matched to a gene: 5. This CDR3 contains 13 residues. In DNA form, the CDR3 reads TGTGCCAGCGGAAAGGACAGGGCCTACGAGCAGTACTTC. Translation: CASGKDRAYEQYF.

This rearrangement joins TRBV18 to TRBJ1-1; D uncertain. CDR1 is KGHSH, CDR2 LQKENI, per germline. The CDR3 covers 16 residues. The V gene lost 0 bases and the J gene lost 0 bases, with 11 bases spanning the gap. The CDR3, as DNA: TGTGCCAGCTCACCACCGAACAGAAAGATGAACACTGAAGCTTTCTTT. Protein sequence: CASSPPNRKMNTEAFF.

The chain joins TRBV7-2 to TRBJ2-7; TRBD2 agrees at 12 bases. V lost 1 base and J lost 4; bases outside the gene matches: 2. Germline V gives CDR1 SGHTA, CDR2 FQGNSA. This CDR3 comprises 15 residues. The DNA for the CDR3 is TGTGCCAGCAGCTTAGGGACTAGCGGGGTTTACGAGCAGTACTTC. Its protein is CASSLGTSGVYEQYF.

The J gene is TRBJ2-5, the V gene TRBV5-4; D is unresolved. With 5 bases removed from V and 7 bases from J, the gap between germline ends came to 21 bases. Germline V CDR1 and CDR2: SGHNT, YYREEE (reference sequence). CDR3 length: 15 residues. The CDR3 DNA is TGTGCCAGCAGTTCTATTTCATCGACACCGGGGACCCAGTACTTC. Translated: CASSSISSTPGTQYF.